This T cell receptor (beta chain) was recorded in a study of read filtering for tumor transcriptome and immune sequencing. This clonotype was seen ten or more times. Antigen unknown. Study-wide points: Dropping single-read clonotypes raised IR-seq and RNA-seq shared-clonotype correlation.

V lost 5 bases to trimming and J lost 3 bases; unmatched junction nucleotides: 12. The germline gives CDR1 MNHEY, CDR2 SVGEGT. The CDR3 loop spans 16 amino acids. This library used roughly 370 ng RNA and molecular barcoded adaptors spanning alpha/delta and beta/gamma chains. TCRdb re-analysed the reads in MiXCR, keeping a single row per CDR3 protein. This table holds about 86,000 distinct CDR3 sequences, over 9% found once. The sample comprised a population of CD138-negative cells sorted from bone marrow. The sequence was obtained from a donor at least 40 years old with multiple myeloma. V is TRBV6-2 or TRBV6-3 and J is TRBJ2-7; 8 nucleotides align to TRBD1. DNA for the CDR3: TGTGCCAGCAGTCCTGACAGGGGCCATATCTTCTACGAGCAGTACTTC. The encoded protein is CASSPDRGHIFYEQYF.